This TCR beta chain was identified during a study of T cells in Graves' hyperthyroidism and ophthalmopathy. Broader study findings: For ophthalmopathy, model prediction preceded onset by a median 6.5 months. Blood held most thyroid clonotypes expanded above 0.001 frequency.

Stable Graves' hyperthyroidism denoted no ophthalmopathy progression over 18 months. On the basis of clinical symptoms, serum thyroxine and TRAb, thyroid ultrasound and orbital computed tomography, diagnoses were made. RNA transcripts yielded amplified TCR beta CDR3 regions. RT-PCR in the first round (using the HTBI primer set) targeted the TCR CDR3. TCRdb passed the multiplex PCR reads through MiXCR, listing each CDR3 protein once. The sample shows a few hundred thousand distinct CDR3 sequences, about 25% of them seen only once. This clonotype was counted a few times. What it binds is not known. J lost 5 bases, V lost 1 base, and 5 bases had no gene match. This CDR3 has 15 residues. Germline V gene data show CDR1 as KGHSH and CDR2 as LQKENI.

The material sequenced was blood. This TCR was recovered from a man aged 50 or older with Graves' hyperthyroidism. V usage is TRBV18 and J usage is TRBJ2-7; the match to TRBD2 covers 10 bases. The CDR3 DNA reads as TGTGCCAGCTCACCACGGTCTAGCGGGAGCCACGAGCAGTACTTC. It translates to CASSPRSSGSHEQYF.